The T cell receptor (beta chain) described here comes from a study of vaccination and CD4 T cells after COVID-19. Study-level findings and limits: Spike mono-reactivity was found in 304 of 307 vaccine-specific clones from convalescent patients. Within the convalescent patients, a median approximately 87% of the SARS-CoV-2-reactive clones were ones that appeared only post-vaccination.

The CDR3 covers 13 residues. CDR1 and CDR2 from the germline V gene are SEHNR and FQNEAQ (reference sequence). The ends lost 5 bases at V and 7 bases at J; junction bases unmatched: 6. Indicated treatment: approximately 11-day PBMC culture with coronavirus spike peptide pools or control peptides (ViraFEST assay). Cultured CD4+ T-cell DNA underwent Oncomine TCR Beta short-read sequencing. TCRdb reanalysed the PCR reads using MiXCR and keeps one entry per CDR3 protein. The sample consists of about 21,000 distinct CDR3 sequences, 70% of them appearing once. Comments on this clonotype: The target antigen is unknown.

The TCR sequence derives from a human donor who had recovered from COVID-19. The chain joins TRBV7-9 to TRBJ1-2; 8 positions agree with TRBD1. Sample: CD4+ T cells from blood, cultured in vitro. The CDR3 here is CASSLRGLGGYTF. DNA for the CDR3: TGTGCCAGCAGCCTCAGGGGGCTCGGTGGCTACACCTTC.